The clone carrying this TCR beta chain was counted at least ten times. Antigen specificity is unknown. TCR alpha and TCR beta cDNA libraries with sample barcodes and UMIs came from 5'RACE using constant-segment primers. One entry per CDR3 protein results from TCRdb running MiXCR on the 5' RACE reads. The sample has around 300,000 distinct CDR3 sequences, roughly 18% seen once. The source of the sample is a study of T-cell memory formation after mild COVID-19. Study-wide context: TCR clusters mostly belonged to single donors.

Germline V CDR1 and CDR2: SQVTM, ANQGSEA. V lost 6 bases and J 12 bases, leaving 21 bases between the germline ends. This CDR3 contains 13 residues. General study points: Whether day 37 second-wave clones are SARS-CoV-2-specific was not confirmed. Clones that shrank (day 15 to 85) were balanced CD4/CD8, whereas later expanders leaned CD4+.

The sequenced sample was PBMCs or a T cell subset sorted from them (not recorded which). The chain carries TRBV29-1 and TRBJ2-1, with D perhaps TRBD2 (6 bases). The clonotype was recovered from a young man who had mild COVID-19 (a few samples of this study predate the infection). Cell type and time point are not known. The CDR3 nucleotides are TGCAGCGTACCGGGACTGCCATCAGATGGGCAGTTCTTC. Amino acid sequence: CSVPGLPSDGQFF.